Listed below are T cell receptor beta chains from one sample, sequenced in a study of T-cell memory formation after mild COVID-19. One entry per CDR3 protein, called by TCRdb with MiXCR from the 5' RACE reads. The data show 110,000 to 150,000 distinct CDR3 sequences, more than 13% seen once. Sequencing was carried out using PBMCs or a T cell subset sorted from them (not recorded which). All receptors come from an adult woman who had mild COVID-19 (a few samples of this study predate the infection). Cell type and time point are not known. Each CDR3 is given with its conserved first and last residue. The D gene is left open where the match is weak. Clone size is not always given. Where it is, it says once, few, many or a class for expanded clones.

len: 13
v_gene: TRBV27
j_gene: TRBJ2-7
d_gene: TRBD2
abundance: .
CDR3aa: CASTAGRAGEQYF
CDR3nt: TGTGCCAGCACTGCCGGGAGGGCCGGTGAGCAGTACTTC

len: 16
v_gene: TRBV6-5
j_gene: TRBJ2-5
d_gene: .
abundance: few
CDR3aa: CASSYGAMNFQETQYF
CDR3nt: TGTGCCAGCAGTTACGGGGCCATGAACTTCCAAGAGACCCAGTACTTC

len: 15
v_gene: TRBV20-1
j_gene: TRBJ2-7
d_gene: TRBD2
abundance: .
CDR3aa: CSAMRTSGLYYEQYF
CDR3nt: TGCAGTGCTATGAGGACTAGCGGGCTCTACTACGAGCAGTACTTC

len: 14
v_gene: TRBV19
j_gene: TRBJ2-1
d_gene: TRBD1
abundance: few
CDR3aa: CASSTGQGGNEQFF
CDR3nt: TGTGCCAGTAGTACGGGACAGGGGGGAAATGAGCAGTTCTTC

len: 13
v_gene: TRBV7-6
j_gene: TRBJ1-1
d_gene: .
abundance: few
CDR3aa: CASSLGLYYEAFF
CDR3nt: TGTGCCAGCAGCTTAGGTCTTTACTATGAAGCTTTCTTT

len: 15
v_gene: TRBV6-2/TRBV6-3
j_gene: TRBJ2-3
d_gene: TRBD2
abundance: .
CDR3aa: CASSRLAGDVDTQYF
CDR3nt: TGTGCCAGCAGTAGACTAGCGGGAGACGTGGATACGCAGTATTTT

len: 14
v_gene: TRBV5-1
j_gene: TRBJ2-2
d_gene: .
abundance: few
CDR3aa: CASSLYGPTGELFF
CDR3nt: TGCGCCAGCAGCTTGTACGGTCCCACCGGGGAGCTGTTTTTT

len: 15
v_gene: TRBV27
j_gene: TRBJ1-5
d_gene: .
abundance: .
CDR3aa: CASSQTTLGNQPQHF
CDR3nt: TGTGCCAGCAGTCAAACAACCCTCGGCAATCAGCCCCAGCATTTT

len: 15
v_gene: TRBV27
j_gene: TRBJ2-3
d_gene: .
abundance: few
CDR3aa: CASSPSYGSTDTQYF
CDR3nt: TGTGCCAGCAGTCCCTCTTACGGATCCACAGATACGCAGTATTTT

len: 16
v_gene: TRBV16
j_gene: TRBJ2-7
d_gene: .
abundance: .
CDR3aa: CASSEATGPRSYEQYF
CDR3nt: TGTGCCAGCAGCGAAGCGACAGGCCCCCGCTCCTACGAGCAGTACTTC

len: 14
v_gene: TRBV19
j_gene: TRBJ2-7
d_gene: TRBD2
abundance: .
CDR3aa: CASSGGGRRGEQYF
CDR3nt: TGTGCCAGTAGCGGCGGCGGGAGGAGGGGTGAGCAGTACTTC

len: 15
v_gene: TRBV19
j_gene: TRBJ2-3
d_gene: TRBD1
abundance: few
CDR3aa: CASSIHRGLTDTQYF
CDR3nt: TGTGCCAGTAGTATCCACAGGGGGCTGACAGATACGCAGTATTTT

len: 15
v_gene: TRBV7-9
j_gene: TRBJ2-5
d_gene: .
abundance: few
CDR3aa: CASSLADEGGETQYF
CDR3nt: TGTGCCAGCAGCTTAGCGGACGAGGGTGGGGAGACCCAGTACTTC